This T cell receptor beta chain emerged from a study of shared clonotypes between healthy human individuals. General study findings and limits: Richness estimates generally favored naive over memory subsets. Rarefaction showed sorted-subset sequencing was incomplete despite large depth.

Trimming shortened V by 3 bases and J by 7 bases, and 18 bases separated the two germline ends. Germline lookup yields CDR1 KGHSH and CDR2 LQKENI. This CDR3 has 15 amino acids. This clone has more than one count but fewer than ten. The target antigen is unknown. Sequencing was performed with immunoSEQ multiplex PCR; in TCRdb, only in-frame clones are kept and a portion is missing. The table lists about 980,000 clones, approximately 80% of them singletons. The chain combines TRBV18 with TRBJ1-2; the D gene is possibly TRBD1 (5 bases). This TCR was recovered from a man in his late teens or twenties in good health. Sequencing input: memory CD4+ T cells sorted from blood. The subset: CD45RA-negative fraction. CDR3 DNA sequence: TGTGCCAGCTCACCCGGGACCTCCCCTACCACTGGCTACACCTTC. Its protein product is CASSPGTSPTTGYTF.